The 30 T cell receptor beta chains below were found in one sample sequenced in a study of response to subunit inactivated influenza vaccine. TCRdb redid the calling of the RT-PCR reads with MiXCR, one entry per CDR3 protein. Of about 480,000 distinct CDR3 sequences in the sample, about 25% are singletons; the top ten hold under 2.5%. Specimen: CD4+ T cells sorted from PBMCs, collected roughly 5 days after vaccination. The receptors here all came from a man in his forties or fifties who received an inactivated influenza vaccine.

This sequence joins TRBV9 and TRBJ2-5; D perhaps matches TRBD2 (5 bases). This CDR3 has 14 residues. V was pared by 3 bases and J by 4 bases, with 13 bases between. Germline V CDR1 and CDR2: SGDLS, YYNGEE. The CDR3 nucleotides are TGTGCCAGCAGCGCTCAAAGCCGGGGAGAGACCCAGTACTTC. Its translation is CASSAQSRGETQYF.

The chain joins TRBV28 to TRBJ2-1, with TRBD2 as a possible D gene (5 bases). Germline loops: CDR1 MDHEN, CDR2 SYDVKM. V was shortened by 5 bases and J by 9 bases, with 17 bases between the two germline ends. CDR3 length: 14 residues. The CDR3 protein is CASSISLGLGEQFF. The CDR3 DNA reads TGTGCCAGCAGTATATCACTAGGGCTTGGTGAGCAGTTCTTC.

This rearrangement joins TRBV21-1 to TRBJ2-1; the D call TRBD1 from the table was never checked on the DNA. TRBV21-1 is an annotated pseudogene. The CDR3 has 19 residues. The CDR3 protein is CASSTAVPGGRSSYNEQFF. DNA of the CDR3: TGTGCCAGCAGCACCGCGGTCCCCGGCGGGAGAAGCTCCTACAATGAGCAGTTCTTC.

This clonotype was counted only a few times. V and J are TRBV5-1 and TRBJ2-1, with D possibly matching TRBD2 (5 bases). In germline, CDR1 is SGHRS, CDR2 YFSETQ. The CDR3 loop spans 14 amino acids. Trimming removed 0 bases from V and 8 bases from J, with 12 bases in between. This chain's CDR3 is CASSLGASRDEQFF. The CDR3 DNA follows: TGCGCCAGCAGCTTGGGGGCTTCGAGGGATGAGCAGTTCTTC. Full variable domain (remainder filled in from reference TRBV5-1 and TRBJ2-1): KAGVTQTPRYLIKTRGQQVTLSCSPISGHRSVSWYQQTPGQGLQFLFEYFSETQRNKGNFPGRFSGRQFSNSRSEMNVSTLELGDSALYLCASSLGASRDEQFFGPGTRLTVL.

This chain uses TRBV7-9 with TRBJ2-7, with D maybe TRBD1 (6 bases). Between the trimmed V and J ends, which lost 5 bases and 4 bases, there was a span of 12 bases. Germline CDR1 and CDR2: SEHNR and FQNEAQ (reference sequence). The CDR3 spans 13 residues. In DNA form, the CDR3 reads TGTGCCAGCAGCCCGGGGACATTTTACGAGCAGTACTTC. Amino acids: CASSPGTFYEQYF.

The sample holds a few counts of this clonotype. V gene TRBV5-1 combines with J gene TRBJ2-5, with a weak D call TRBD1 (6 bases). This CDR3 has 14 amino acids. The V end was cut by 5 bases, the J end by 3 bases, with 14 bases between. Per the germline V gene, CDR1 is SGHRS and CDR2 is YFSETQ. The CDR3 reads CASSPQGTKETQYF. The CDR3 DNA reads TGCGCCAGCAGTCCTCAGGGGACCAAAGAGACCCAGTACTTC.

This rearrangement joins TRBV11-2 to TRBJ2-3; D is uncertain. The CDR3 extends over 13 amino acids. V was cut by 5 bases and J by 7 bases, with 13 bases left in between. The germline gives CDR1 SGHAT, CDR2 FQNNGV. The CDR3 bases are TGTGCCAGCAGCACAGCGAGGCGGAATACGCAGTATTTT. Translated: CASSTARRNTQYF.

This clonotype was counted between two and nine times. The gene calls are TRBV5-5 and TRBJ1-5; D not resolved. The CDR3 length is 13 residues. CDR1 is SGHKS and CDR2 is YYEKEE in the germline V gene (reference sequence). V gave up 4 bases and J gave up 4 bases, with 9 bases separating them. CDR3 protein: CASSQTANQPQHF. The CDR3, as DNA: TGTGCCAGCAGCCAGACTGCTAATCAGCCCCAGCATTTT.

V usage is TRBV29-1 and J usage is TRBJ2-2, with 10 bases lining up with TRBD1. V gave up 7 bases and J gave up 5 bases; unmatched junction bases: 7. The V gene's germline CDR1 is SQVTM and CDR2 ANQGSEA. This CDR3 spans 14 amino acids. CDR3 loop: CSGVDRGRTGELFF. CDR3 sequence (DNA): TGCAGCGGCGTAGACAGGGGGCGAACCGGGGAGCTGTTTTTT.

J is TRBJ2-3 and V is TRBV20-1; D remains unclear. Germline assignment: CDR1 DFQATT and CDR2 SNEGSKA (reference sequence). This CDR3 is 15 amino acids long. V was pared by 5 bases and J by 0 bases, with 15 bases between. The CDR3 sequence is CSAAPGTASTDTQYF. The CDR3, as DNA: TGCAGTGCTGCCCCCGGCACAGCTAGCACAGATACGCAGTATTTT.

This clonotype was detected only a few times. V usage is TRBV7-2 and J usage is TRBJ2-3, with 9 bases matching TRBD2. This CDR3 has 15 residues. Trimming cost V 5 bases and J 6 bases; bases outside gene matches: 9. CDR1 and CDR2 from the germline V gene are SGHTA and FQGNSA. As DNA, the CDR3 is TGTGCCAGCAGCCGGGGACTGAGCGGGAGGGATACGCAGTATTTT. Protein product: CASSRGLSGRDTQYF.

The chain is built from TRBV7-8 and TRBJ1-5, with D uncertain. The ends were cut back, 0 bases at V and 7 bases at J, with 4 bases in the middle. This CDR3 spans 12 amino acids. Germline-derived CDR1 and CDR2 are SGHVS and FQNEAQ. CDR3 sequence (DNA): TGTGCCAGCAGCTTAGCACAACAGCCCCAGCATTTT. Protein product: CASSLAQQPQHF.

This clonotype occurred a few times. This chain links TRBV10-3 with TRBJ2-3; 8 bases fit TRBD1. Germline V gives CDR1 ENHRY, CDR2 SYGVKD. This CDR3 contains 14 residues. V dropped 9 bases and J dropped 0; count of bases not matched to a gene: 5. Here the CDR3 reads CAIGTGFSTDTQYF. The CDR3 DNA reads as TGTGCCATTGGGACAGGCTTCAGCACAGATACGCAGTATTTT.

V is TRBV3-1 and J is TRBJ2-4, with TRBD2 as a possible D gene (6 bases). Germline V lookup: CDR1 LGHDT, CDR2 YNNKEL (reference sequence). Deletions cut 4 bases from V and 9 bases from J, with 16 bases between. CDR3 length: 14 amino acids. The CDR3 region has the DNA TGTGCCAGCAGCCCCGTGGGGGGAAGAAGCATTCAGTACTTC. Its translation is CASSPVGGRSIQYF.

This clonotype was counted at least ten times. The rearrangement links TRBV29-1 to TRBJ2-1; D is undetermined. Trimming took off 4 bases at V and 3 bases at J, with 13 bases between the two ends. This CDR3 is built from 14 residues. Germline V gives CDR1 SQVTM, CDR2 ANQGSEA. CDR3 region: CSVGPPNFYNEQFF. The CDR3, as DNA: TGCAGCGTTGGGCCACCCAACTTCTACAATGAGCAGTTCTTC.

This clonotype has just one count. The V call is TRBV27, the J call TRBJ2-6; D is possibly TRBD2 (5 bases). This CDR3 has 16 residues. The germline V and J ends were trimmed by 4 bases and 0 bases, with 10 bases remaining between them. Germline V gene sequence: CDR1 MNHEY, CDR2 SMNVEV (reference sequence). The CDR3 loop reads CASSSSPSSGANVLTF. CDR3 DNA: TGTGCCAGCAGTTCTAGCCCGAGCTCTGGGGCCAACGTCCTGACTTTC.

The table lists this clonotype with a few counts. The CDR3 is CSANGQGVYEQYF. CDR3 DNA sequence: TGCAGTGCTAATGGACAGGGGGTGTACGAGCAGTACTTC. The rearrangement joins TRBV20-1 to TRBJ2-7, with 10 bases fitting TRBD1. J lost 4 bases, V lost 4 bases, and 4 bases had no gene match. Per the germline V gene, CDR1 is DFQATT and CDR2 is SNEGSKA (reference sequence). This CDR3 has 13 residues.

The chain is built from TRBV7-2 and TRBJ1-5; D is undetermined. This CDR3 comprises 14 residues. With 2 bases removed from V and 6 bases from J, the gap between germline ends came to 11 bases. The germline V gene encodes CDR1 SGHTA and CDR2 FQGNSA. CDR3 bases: TGTGCCAGCAGCTTACGGGTTTCGGGTCAGCCCCAGCATTTT. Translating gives CASSLRVSGQPQHF.

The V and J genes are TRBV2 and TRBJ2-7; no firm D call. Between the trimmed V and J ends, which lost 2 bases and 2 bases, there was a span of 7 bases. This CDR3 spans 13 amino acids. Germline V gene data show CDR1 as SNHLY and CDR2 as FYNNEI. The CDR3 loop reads CASSERQAYEQYF. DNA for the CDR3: TGTGCCAGCAGTGAAAGGCAGGCCTACGAGCAGTACTTC.

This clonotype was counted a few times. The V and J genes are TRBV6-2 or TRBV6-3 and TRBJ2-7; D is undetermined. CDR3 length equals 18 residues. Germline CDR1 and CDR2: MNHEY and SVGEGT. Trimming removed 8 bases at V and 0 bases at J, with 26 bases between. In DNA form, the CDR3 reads TGTGCCAGCCTGCAGGTGAACTACACATGGTGGGGCTCCTACGAGCAGTACTTC. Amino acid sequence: CASLQVNYTWWGSYEQYF.

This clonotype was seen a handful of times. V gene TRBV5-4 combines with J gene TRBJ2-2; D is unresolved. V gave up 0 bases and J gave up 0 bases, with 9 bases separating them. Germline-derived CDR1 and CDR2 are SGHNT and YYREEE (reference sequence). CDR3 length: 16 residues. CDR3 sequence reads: CASSLDWVPNTGELFF. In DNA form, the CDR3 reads TGTGCCAGCAGCTTGGACTGGGTTCCGAACACCGGGGAGCTGTTTTTT. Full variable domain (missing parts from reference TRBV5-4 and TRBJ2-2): ETGVTQSPTHLIKTRGQQVTLRCSSQSGHNTVSWYQQALGQGPQFIFQYYREEENGRGNFPPRFSGLQFPNYSSELNVNALELDDSALYLCASSLDWVPNTGELFFGEGSRLTVL.

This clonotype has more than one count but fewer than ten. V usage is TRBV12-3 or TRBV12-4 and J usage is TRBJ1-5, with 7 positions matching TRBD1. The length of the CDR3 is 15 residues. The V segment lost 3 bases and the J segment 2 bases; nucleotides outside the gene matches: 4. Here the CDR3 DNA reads TGTGCCAGCAGTTTCGCAACAGGGGGCAATCAGCCCCAGCATTTT. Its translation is CASSFATGGNQPQHF.

CDR3 in DNA: TGTGCCAGCAGTGAACGCGCTAGCGGGGTCAATGAGCAGTTCTTC. Protein: CASSERASGVNEQFF. V usage is TRBV6-1 and J usage is TRBJ2-1; 9 bases agree with TRBD2. This CDR3 is 15 amino acids long. With V trimmed by 2 bases and J by 6 bases, 5 bases remained unmatched. Germline lookup yields CDR1 MNHNS and CDR2 SASEGT.

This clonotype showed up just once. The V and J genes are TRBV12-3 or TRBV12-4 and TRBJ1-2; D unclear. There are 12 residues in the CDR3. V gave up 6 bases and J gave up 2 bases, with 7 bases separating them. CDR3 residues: CASSGWNYGYTF. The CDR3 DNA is TGTGCCAGCAGCGGGTGGAACTATGGCTACACCTTC.

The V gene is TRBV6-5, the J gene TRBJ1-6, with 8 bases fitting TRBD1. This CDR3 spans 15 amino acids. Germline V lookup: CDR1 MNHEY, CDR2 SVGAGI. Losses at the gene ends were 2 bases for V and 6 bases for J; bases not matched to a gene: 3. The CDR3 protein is CASSYLGQGNSPLHF. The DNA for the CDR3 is TGTGCCAGCAGTTACCTAGGACAGGGTAATTCACCCCTCCACTTT.

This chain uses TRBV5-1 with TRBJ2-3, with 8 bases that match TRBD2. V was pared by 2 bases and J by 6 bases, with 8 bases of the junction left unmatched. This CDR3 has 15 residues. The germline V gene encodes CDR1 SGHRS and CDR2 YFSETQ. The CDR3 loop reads CASSLAGESWDTQYF. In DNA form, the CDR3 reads TGCGCCAGCAGCTTAGCGGGAGAGAGTTGGGATACGCAGTATTTT.

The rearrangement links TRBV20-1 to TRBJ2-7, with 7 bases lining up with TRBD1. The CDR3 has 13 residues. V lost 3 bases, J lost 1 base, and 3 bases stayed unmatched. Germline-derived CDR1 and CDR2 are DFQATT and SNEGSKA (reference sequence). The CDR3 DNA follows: TGCAGTGCTAGGACAGGGAGATCCTACGAGCAGTACTTC. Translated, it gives CSARTGRSYEQYF.

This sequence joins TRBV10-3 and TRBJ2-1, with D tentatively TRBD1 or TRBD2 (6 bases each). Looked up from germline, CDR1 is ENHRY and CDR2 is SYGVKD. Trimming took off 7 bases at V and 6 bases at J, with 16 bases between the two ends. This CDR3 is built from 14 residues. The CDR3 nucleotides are TGTGCCATCAACCCGGGGGCTGGCGGCAATGAGCAGTTCTTC. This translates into CAINPGAGGNEQFF.

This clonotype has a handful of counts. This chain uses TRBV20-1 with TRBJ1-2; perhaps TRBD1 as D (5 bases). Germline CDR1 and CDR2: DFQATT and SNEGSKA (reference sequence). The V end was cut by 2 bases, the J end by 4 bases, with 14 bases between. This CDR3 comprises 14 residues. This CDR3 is CSARFDRSSYGYTF. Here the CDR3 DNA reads TGCAGTGCTAGATTTGACAGATCATCCTATGGCTACACCTTC.

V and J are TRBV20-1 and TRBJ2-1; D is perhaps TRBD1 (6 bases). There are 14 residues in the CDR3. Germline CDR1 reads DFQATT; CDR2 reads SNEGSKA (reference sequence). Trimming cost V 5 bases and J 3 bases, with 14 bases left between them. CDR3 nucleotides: TGCAGTGCTCTGGTAGGGGGTGGCTACAATGAGCAGTTCTTC. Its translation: CSALVGGGYNEQFF.